The rows below give T cell receptor beta chains drawn from one sample of a study of blood T cell repertoires in COVID-19. The data were produced by immunoSEQ multiplex PCR, yet TCRdb's version contains in-frame clones alone and is incomplete. Among 99,000 or so clones listed, about four fifths were seen once. Sequenced input: peripheral blood. These receptors were taken from a man between 60 and 75 years old with acute or convalescent COVID-19. Each CDR3 is given with its conserved first and last residue. A D gene is named only where the DNA matches it firmly. The size entry is marked missing in some rows and otherwise reads once, few, many or a size class.

.	.	TRBV4-1	TRBJ2-2	CASSRTGGVGELFF	TGCGCCAGCAGCCGTACTGGAGGAGTCGGGGAGCTGTTTTTT
TRBD1	few	TRBV2	TRBJ1-2	CASSSDRVKDTF	TGTGCCAGCAGTTCTGACAGGGTGAAAGACACCTTC
.	.	TRBV11-3	TRBJ1-3	CASSRFTGSAGNTIYF	TGTGCCAGCAGCCGTTTTACAGGGTCCGCCGGAAACACCATATATTTT
TRBD1	.	TRBV27	TRBJ1-4	CASSFRDSRGKLFF	TGTGCCAGCAGTTTTAGGGACAGTCGGGGAAAACTGTTTTTT
TRBD1	.	TRBV29-1	TRBJ2-2	CSVTGARATGELFF	TGCAGCGTTACAGGGGCACGGGCCACCGGGGAGCTGTTTTTT
.	.	TRBV18	TRBJ2-3	CASSPGAAPDTQYF	TGTGCCAGCTCACCTGGGGCAGCCCCGGATACGCAGTATTTT
TRBD1	.	TRBV5-5	TRBJ2-1	CASSAGQEYNEQFF	TGTGCCAGCAGCGCAGGACAGGAGTACAATGAGCAGTTCTTC
TRBD1	.	TRBV5-1	TRBJ2-2	CASRTGGTGELFF	TGCGCCAGCCGGACAGGGGGAACCGGGGAGCTGTTTTTT
TRBD2	.	TRBV5-1	TRBJ2-2	CASSSPGVAGNTGELFF	TGCGCCAGCAGCTCCCCCGGGGTAGCGGGGAACACCGGGGAGCTGTTTTTT
.	.	TRBV5-1	TRBJ2-1	CASSSSNRDNEQFF	TGCGCCAGCAGCTCCTCCAACAGAGACAATGAGCAGTTCTTC
.	.	TRBV11-1	TRBJ2-1	CASSLVGPPEFF	TGTGCCAGCAGCTTAGTTGGCCCCCCTGAGTTCTTC
TRBD1	.	TRBV5-1	TRBJ2-7	CASSPLGQGPYEQYF	TGCGCCAGCAGCCCTCTTGGACAGGGACCCTACGAGCAGTACTTC
.	.	TRBV18	TRBJ2-7	CASSPSGSYEQYF	TGTGCCAGCTCACCATCAGGCTCCTACGAGCAGTACTTC
.	.	TRBV24-1	TRBJ1-2	CATSDMDWNYGYTF	TGTGCCACCAGTGACATGGACTGGAACTATGGCTACACCTTC
.	.	TRBV5-8	TRBJ2-1	CASTLSNEQFF	TGTGCCAGCACCCTAAGCAATGAGCAGTTCTTC
.	.	TRBV20-1	TRBJ2-5	CSASGQETQYF	TGCAGTGCGAGCGGCCAAGAGACCCAGTACTTC
.	.	TRBV6-1	TRBJ1-5	CASSDWASQPQHF	TGTGCCAGCAGTGATTGGGCCAGCCAGCCCCAGCATTTT
TRBD1	.	TRBV27	TRBJ1-6	CASSLGDSNSPLHF	TGTGCCAGCAGTTTGGGGGACAGCAATTCACCCCTCCACTTT
TRBD1	.	TRBV11-2	TRBJ2-7	CASSYKDRDYEQYF	TGTGCCAGCAGCTATAAGGACAGGGACTACGAGCAGTACTTC